One T cell receptor (beta chain) is described in this entry. The record originates from a study of blood T cell repertoires in COVID-19. TCRdb's table, derived via immunoSEQ multiplex PCR, lists solely in-frame clones and lacks some. This sample has about 140,000 clones; 78% occur once, and the top ten carry less than 2%. Trimming shortened V by 2 bases and J by 3 bases, and 11 bases separated the two germline ends. The CDR3 totals 15 residues. The germline V gene encodes CDR1 SGHDT and CDR2 YYEEEE. Material: peripheral blood. The TCR comes from a woman aged 55-69 years with acute or convalescent COVID-19. The chain carries TRBV5-6 and TRBJ2-2; weak D call: TRBD2 (6 bases). In nucleotides, the CDR3 is TGTGCCAGCAGCTTACTGACTAGTCACACCGGGGAGCTGTTTTTT. Amino acid sequence: CASSLLTSHTGELFF. Looking up the rest from reference TRBV5-6 and TRBJ2-2 gives the full variable domain: DAGVTQSPTHLIKTRGQQVTLRCSPKSGHDTVSWYQQALGQGPQFIFQYYEEEERQRGNFPDRFSGHQFPNYSSELNVNALLLGDSALYLCASSLLTSHTGELFFGEGSRLTVL.